These 32 T cell receptor beta chains came from one sample sequenced in a study of T-cell memory formation after mild COVID-19. TCRdb passed the 5' RACE reads through MiXCR, listing each CDR3 protein once. The data hold roughly 130,000 distinct CDR3 sequences, with about 6% observed a single time. The sample taken for sequencing was PBMCs or a T cell subset sorted from them (not recorded which). The receptors originated from an adult woman who had mild COVID-19 (a few samples of this study predate the infection). Cell type and time point are not known.

The chain couples TRBV10-3 to TRBJ1-4, with D perhaps matching TRBD1 (5 bases). Between the trimmed V and J ends, which lost 7 bases and 7 bases, there was a span of 19 bases. From germline, CDR1 is ENHRY and CDR2 SYGVKD. This CDR3 comprises 15 residues. Here the CDR3 reads CAIKGDKGRSEKLFF. The CDR3 region has the DNA TGTGCCATCAAGGGAGACAAGGGGAGAAGTGAAAAACTGTTTTTT.

The chain carries TRBV15 and TRBJ2-5; 8 bases are shared with TRBD1. CDR1 is LNHNV and CDR2 is YYDKDF in the germline V gene (reference sequence). The CDR3 has 14 residues. V lost 0 bases, J lost 4 bases, and 1 base stayed unmatched. CDR3 region: CATSRDQGAETQYF. The CDR3 nucleotides read TGTGCCACCAGCAGAGATCAGGGGGCAGAGACCCAGTACTTC. The full variable domain, completed using reference TRBV15 and TRBJ2-5, is DAMVIQNPRYQVTQFGKPVTLSCSQTLNHNVMYWYQQKSSQAPKLLFHYYDKDFNNEADTPDNFQSRRPNTSFCFLDIRSPGLGDTAMYLCATSRDQGAETQYFGPGTRLLVL.

This clonotype showed up many times. The chain is built from TRBV20-1 and TRBJ2-3; perhaps TRBD1 as D (6 bases). CDR3 length equals 15 residues. The germline V gene has CDR1 DFQATT and CDR2 SNEGSKA (reference sequence). Trimming shortened V by 2 bases and J by 0 bases, and 12 bases separated the two germline ends. The CDR3 region has the DNA TGCAGTGCTAGATCAGGGGCCCGTAGCACAGATACGCAGTATTTT. Protein product: CSARSGARSTDTQYF.

This clonotype showed up many times. The V and J genes are TRBV12-3 or TRBV12-4 and TRBJ1-1; 7 bases match TRBD1. The V segment lost 6 bases and the J segment 4 bases; nucleotides outside the gene matches: 8. The CDR3 runs 14 residues. This CDR3 reads CASSRQGRGTEAFF. The CDR3 DNA follows: TGTGCCAGCAGCCGACAGGGCAGGGGCACTGAAGCTTTCTTT.

The rearrangement links TRBV10-3 to TRBJ2-3; the D is unclear. Germline CDR1 is ENHRY and CDR2 is SYGVKD. The CDR3 extends over 13 amino acids. Trimming pared 11 bases from V and 2 bases from J, leaving 14 bases between. The CDR3: CASESSPTDTQYF. CDR3 DNA sequence: TGTGCCTCGGAGAGCTCGCCCACAGATACGCAGTATTTT.

The rearrangement uses TRBV7-2 and TRBJ2-4; D uncertain. Deletions cut 5 bases from V and 4 bases from J, with 12 bases between. The CDR3 length is 14 residues. Per germline, CDR1 SGHTA and CDR2 FQGNSA. The CDR3, as DNA: TGTGCCAGCAGCCCCGAGAGAATGAAAAACATTCAGTACTTC. It codes for CASSPERMKNIQYF.

The CDR3 coding sequence is TGTGCCAGCAGTCCGCCCGGGGTAGCGGGCCAAGAGACCCAGTACTTC. It is translated as CASSPPGVAGQETQYF. The gene calls are TRBV12-3 or TRBV12-4 and TRBJ2-5; TRBD2 agrees at 7 bases. This CDR3 is 16 amino acids long. J lost 1 base, V lost 5 bases, and 10 bases had no gene match.

In its sample, this clonotype was seen a few times. The J gene is TRBJ2-2, the V gene TRBV7-2; D may be TRBD2 (5 bases). The CDR3 is 15 amino acids. Germline CDR1 SGHTA, CDR2 FQGNSA. The ends were cut back, 2 bases at V and 2 bases at J, with 9 bases in the middle. The CDR3, as DNA: TGTGCCAGCAGCTTATCGGACTTCAACACCGGGGAGCTGTTTTTT. As protein: CASSLSDFNTGELFF.

This clonotype was seen a handful of times. The chain joins TRBV7-2 to TRBJ2-1, with 8 positions matching TRBD2. CDR3 length equals 16 residues. Germline values: CDR1 SGHTA, CDR2 FQGNSA. V trimming: 5 bases; J trimming: 8 bases; junction bases outside the gene matches: 14. As DNA, the CDR3 is TGTGCCAGCAGCGCCCACCGGAGCGGGAGACGCGATGAGCAGTTCTTC. Its protein is CASSAHRSGRRDEQFF.

This clonotype was observed at least ten times. The chain is built from TRBV20-1 and TRBJ2-3, with TRBD2 identical over 9 bases. CDR1 is DFQATT and CDR2 is SNEGSKA in the germline V gene (reference sequence). This CDR3 is built from 14 residues. The trim removed 0 bases at V and 6 bases at J, leaving 4 bases unmatched. The CDR3, as DNA: TGCAGTGCTAGAGACCCTAGCGGGGTGGATACGCAGTATTTT. Its protein is CSARDPSGVDTQYF.

Only a few counts were recorded for this clonotype. This chain connects TRBV20-1 to TRBJ2-3, with 11 bases aligning to TRBD2. Trimming at V came to 6 bases and at J to 1 base, leaving 3 bases not matched to a gene. The CDR3 length is 14 residues. Germline CDR1 DFQATT, CDR2 SNEGSKA (reference sequence). CDR3 residues: CSAPSGGRTDTQYF. In DNA form, the CDR3 reads TGCAGTGCGCCTAGCGGGGGGCGCACAGATACGCAGTATTTT.

This clonotype was counted at least ten times. V gene TRBV5-1 combines with J gene TRBJ2-5; 7 bases fit TRBD1. Germline CDR1 and CDR2: SGHRS and YFSETQ. J was trimmed by 2 bases and V by 6 bases; bases with no gene match: 4. The CDR3 is 13 residues long. CDR3 sequence reads: CASNPGQQETQYF. In DNA form, the CDR3 reads TGCGCCAGCAATCCGGGACAGCAAGAGACCCAGTACTTC. Full variable domain (rest looked up from reference TRBV5-1 and TRBJ2-5): KAGVTQTPRYLIKTRGQQVTLSCSPISGHRSVSWYQQTPGQGLQFLFEYFSETQRNKGNFPGRFSGRQFSNSRSEMNVSTLELGDSALYLCASNPGQQETQYFGPGTRLLVL.

This clonotype was recorded a few times. The chain links TRBV29-1 to TRBJ2-7, with 7 bases matching TRBD2. CDR3 length: 13 amino acids. The germline gives CDR1 SQVTM, CDR2 ANQGSEA. With V trimmed by 4 bases and J by 5 bases, 8 bases remained unmatched. The CDR3 DNA reads as TGCAGCGTTGGTAGGAGGACTAGTCACGAGCAGTACTTC. It specifies CSVGRRTSHEQYF.

This clonotype was observed a handful of times. This chain links TRBV7-3 with TRBJ2-6; D ambiguous. In germline, CDR1 is SGHTA, CDR2 FQGTGA. The V end was cut by 2 bases, the J end by 0 bases, with 2 bases between. This CDR3 region has 14 residues. CDR3 residues: CASSLPSGANVLTF. The CDR3 nucleotides read TGTGCCAGCAGCTTACCCTCTGGGGCCAACGTCCTGACTTTC.

This clonotype has more than one count but fewer than ten. The CDR3 region is CSARDSLSQYF. The CDR3, as DNA: TGCAGTGCTAGAGATAGTCTGTCCCAGTACTTC. The rearrangement links TRBV20-1 to TRBJ2-5; D remains ambiguous. V lost 0 bases, J lost 9 bases, and 8 bases lay in between. CDR1 DFQATT and CDR2 SNEGSKA come from the germline V gene (reference sequence). This CDR3 is 11 amino acids long.

The rearrangement joins TRBV5-4 to TRBJ1-1; no reliable D call. CDR1 is SGHNT, CDR2 YYREEE, per germline (reference sequence). With 3 bases removed from V and 10 bases from J, the gap between germline ends came to 13 bases. The CDR3 runs 12 residues. The CDR3 loop is CASSSAAVGAFF. CDR3 DNA: TGTGCCAGCAGCTCCGCAGCGGTCGGAGCTTTCTTT. The full variable domain, rest sourced from reference TRBV5-4 and TRBJ1-1, is ETGVTQSPTHLIKTRGQQVTLRCSSQSGHNTVSWYQQALGQGPQFIFQYYREEENGRGNFPPRFSGLQFPNYSSELNVNALELDDSALYLCASSSAAVGAFFGQGTRLTVV.

This rearrangement joins TRBV14 to TRBJ2-3, with 11 bases matching TRBD2. Germline CDR1 reads SGHDN; CDR2 reads FVKESK. V lost 8 bases to trimming and J lost 3 bases; unmatched junction nucleotides: 4. There are 14 residues in the CDR3. The CDR3 bases are TGTGCCAGCGCTAGCGGGAGGAAAACAGATACGCAGTATTTT. It translates to CASASGRKTDTQYF.

In this sample, this clonotype turned up a few times. The CDR3 sequence: CSARVYRGMNTEAFF. CDR3 bases: TGCAGTGCTAGAGTGTATCGGGGCATGAACACTGAAGCTTTCTTT. The genes are TRBV20-1 and TRBJ1-1; D might be TRBD1 (5 bases). Germline CDR1 DFQATT, CDR2 SNEGSKA (reference sequence). The CDR3 length is 15 residues. The ends were cut back, 1 base at V and 0 bases at J, with 12 bases in the middle.

This clonotype was seen a handful of times. The gene calls are TRBV2 and TRBJ2-3, with 10 bases identical to TRBD1. This CDR3 is 15 amino acids long. Per germline, CDR1 SNHLY and CDR2 FYNNEI. With V trimmed by 4 bases and J by 1 base, 2 bases remained unmatched. For the CDR3, the DNA is TGTGCCAGCAGTGGACAGGGGGCCCGCACAGATACGCAGTATTTT. Translated, it gives CASSGQGARTDTQYF. Full variable domain (rest looked up from reference TRBV2 and TRBJ2-3): EPEVTQTPSHQVTQMGQEVILRCVPISNHLYFYWYRQILGQKVEFLVSFYNNEISEKSEIFDDQFSVERPDGSNFTLKIRSTKLEDSAMYFCASSGQGARTDTQYFGPGTRLTVL.

This chain links TRBV7-9 with TRBJ1-1; D is perhaps TRBD1 (5 bases). Germline V CDR1 and CDR2: SEHNR, FQNEAQ (reference sequence). The CDR3 is 21 amino acids. Trimming shortened V by 1 base and J by 3 bases, and 30 bases separated the two germline ends. The CDR3 region is CASSLGLVWGTTAGQDTEAFF. In DNA, the CDR3 is TGTGCCAGCAGCTTAGGTTTAGTTTGGGGGACTACAGCAGGGCAGGACACTGAAGCTTTCTTT.

This clonotype has at least ten counts. This chain connects TRBV5-1 to TRBJ2-5; D gene unclear. V was cut by 2 bases and J by 1 base, with 6 bases left in between. CDR1 and CDR2 (germline): SGHRS, YFSETQ. The CDR3 is 13 amino acids. The CDR3 nucleotides read TGCGCCAGCAGCTTACAGCCCCAAGAGACCCAGTACTTC. Translating gives CASSLQPQETQYF.

This clonotype was seen ten or more times. CDR3 sequence: CASSLSVDQPQHF. The CDR3 DNA reads TGCGCCAGCAGCTTAAGCGTAGATCAGCCCCAGCATTTT. The genes are TRBV5-1 and TRBJ1-5; D is undetermined. This CDR3 comprises 13 residues. The V gene's germline CDR1 is SGHRS and CDR2 YFSETQ. V was trimmed by 2 bases and J by 5 bases, leaving 8 bases between them.

The rearrangement joins TRBV5-6 to TRBJ2-5, with TRBD1 as a possible D gene (6 bases). From germline, CDR1 is SGHDT and CDR2 YYEEEE. The CDR3 is 13 residues long. V was cut by 6 bases and J by 4 bases, with 13 bases left in between. Written as DNA, the CDR3 is TGTGCCAGCAAAATACAGGGTTCAGAGACCCAGTACTTC. It translates to CASKIQGSETQYF.

The chain has TRBV5-1 and TRBJ2-1; D is unclear. The CDR3 has 11 residues. CDR1 and CDR2 from the germline V gene are SGHRS and YFSETQ. The germline V and J ends were trimmed by 4 bases and 15 bases, with 14 bases remaining between them. The CDR3 region has the DNA TGCGCCAGCAGCACGGAAGGAGTTCGGTTCTTC. This translates into CASSTEGVRFF.

This clonotype came up many times. This rearrangement joins TRBV6-6 to TRBJ2-7; TRBD1 or TRBD2 may be the D gene (5 bases each). The germline gives CDR1 MNHNY, CDR2 SVGAGI (reference sequence). The germline V and J ends were trimmed by 5 bases and 1 base, with 18 bases remaining between them. The length of the CDR3 is 16 residues. CDR3 sequence: CASSPRHGTLSYEQYF. The CDR3, as DNA: TGTGCCAGCAGTCCACGACACGGGACCCTATCCTACGAGCAGTACTTC.

The table lists this clonotype with many counts. The chain joins TRBV5-1 to TRBJ1-4, with D maybe TRBD1 (6 bases). Trimming removed 0 bases from V and 11 bases from J, with 17 bases in between. Germline V gene sequence: CDR1 SGHRS, CDR2 YFSETQ. The CDR3 consists of 15 residues. DNA of the CDR3: TGCGCCAGCAGCTTGGGTTCCAGGGGATCCCTCAAACTGTTTTTT. The encoded protein is CASSLGSRGSLKLFF.

This chain joins TRBV19 and TRBJ1-2; no clear D gene. The CDR3 consists of 14 residues. Trimming stripped 0 bases from V and 2 bases from J, with 7 bases between. The germline gives CDR1 LNHDA, CDR2 SQIVND (reference sequence). CDR3 sequence reads: CASSIEGRNYGYTF. The CDR3 nucleotides are TGTGCCAGTAGTATAGAGGGCAGAAACTATGGCTACACCTTC.

This clonotype appeared many times. V and J are TRBV30 and TRBJ1-2; a weak D match, TRBD1 (6 bases). CDR1 and CDR2 from the germline V gene are GTSNPN and SVGIG (reference sequence). Trimming removed 0 bases at V and 6 bases at J, with 14 bases between. The CDR3 is 14 amino acids. The CDR3 here is CAWSVLSTGDGYTF. DNA for the CDR3: TGTGCCTGGAGTGTACTTTCGACAGGAGATGGCTACACCTTC.

J is TRBJ2-1 and V is TRBV7-9; 7 nucleotides line up with TRBD1. With 1 base clipped from V and 4 bases from J, the junction kept 7 bases outside the gene matches. The CDR3 is made up of 16 amino acids. Germline V gene lookup returns CDR1 SEHNR and CDR2 FQNEAQ (reference sequence). DNA for the CDR3: TGTGCCAGCAGCTTAGGGGGCCCGGGACAGTACAATGAGCAGTTCTTC. Its protein is CASSLGGPGQYNEQFF.

This clonotype was picked up a small number of times. The chain carries TRBV9 and TRBJ2-1, with D unresolved. The CDR3 runs 15 residues. The germline V gene has CDR1 SGDLS and CDR2 YYNGEE. The V end was cut by 0 bases, the J end by 4 bases, with 11 bases between. The CDR3 bases are TGTGCCAGCAGCGTAGAGGTACAAAAATACAATGAGCAGTTCTTC. Protein: CASSVEVQKYNEQFF.

In its sample, this clonotype was seen many times. The chain is built from TRBV7-9 and TRBJ2-7; the match to TRBD1 covers 9 bases. The germline V gene has CDR1 SEHNR and CDR2 FQNEAQ (reference sequence). The CDR3 runs to 14 residues. The J segment lost 5 bases and the V segment lost 5 bases, leaving 7 bases of the junction unmatched. CDR3 sequence reads: CASSPRDRDHEQYF. The CDR3 bases are TGTGCCAGCAGCCCCCGGGACAGGGACCACGAGCAGTACTTC.

There are many counts of this clonotype. The rearrangement links TRBV19 to TRBJ2-5, with 9 bases fitting TRBD2. The CDR3 runs 15 residues. CDR1 LNHDA and CDR2 SQIVND come from the germline V gene (reference sequence). J gave up 5 bases and V 1 base, and 5 bases lay outside the gene matches. The CDR3 DNA reads TGTGCCAGTAGTATAGGTAGCGGGAGAGGGGAGACCCAGTACTTC. Amino acid sequence: CASSIGSGRGETQYF.